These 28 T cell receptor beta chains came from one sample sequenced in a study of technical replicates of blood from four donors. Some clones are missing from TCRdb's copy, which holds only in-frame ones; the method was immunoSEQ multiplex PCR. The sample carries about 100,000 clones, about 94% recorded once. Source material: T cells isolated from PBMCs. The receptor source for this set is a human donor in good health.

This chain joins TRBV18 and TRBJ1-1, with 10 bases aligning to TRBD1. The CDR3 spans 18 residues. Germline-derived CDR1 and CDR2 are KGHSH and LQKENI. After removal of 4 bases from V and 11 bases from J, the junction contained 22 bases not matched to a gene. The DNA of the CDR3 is TGTGCCAGCTCACTCCCCCGGGGACAGGGGTTACGGGACCTCAAGGCTTTCTTT. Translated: CASSLPRGQGLRDLKAFF.

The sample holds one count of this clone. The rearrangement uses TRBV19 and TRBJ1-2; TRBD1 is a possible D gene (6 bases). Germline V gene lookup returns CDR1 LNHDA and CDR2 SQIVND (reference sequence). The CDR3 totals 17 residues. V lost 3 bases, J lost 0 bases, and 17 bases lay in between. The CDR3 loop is CASSMNDRPKANYGYTF. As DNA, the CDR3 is TGTGCCAGTAGTATGAACGACAGGCCAAAAGCTAACTATGGCTACACCTTC.

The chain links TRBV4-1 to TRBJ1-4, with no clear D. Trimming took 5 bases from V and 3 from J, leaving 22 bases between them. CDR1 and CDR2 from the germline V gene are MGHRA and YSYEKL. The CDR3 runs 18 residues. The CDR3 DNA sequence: TGCGCCAGCAGCGGTTCGGCTTTTGGAGTAACGGCTAATGAAAAACTGTTTTTT. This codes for CASSGSAFGVTANEKLFF.

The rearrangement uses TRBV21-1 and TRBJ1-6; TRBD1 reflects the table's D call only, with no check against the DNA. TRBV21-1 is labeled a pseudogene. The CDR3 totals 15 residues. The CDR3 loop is CASSKKNSSNSPLHF. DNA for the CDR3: TGTGCCAGCAGCAAAAAGAACAGTTCCAATTCACCCCTCCACTTT.

In nucleotides, the CDR3 is TGTGCCAGCAGTTATCGAGGCGGGAGGACCCCGAAGGAGCAGTACTTC. It codes for CASSYRGGRTPKEQYF. The chain joins TRBV25-1 to TRBJ2-7; 8 positions agree with TRBD2. The CDR3 contains 16 residues. The V gene end was trimmed by 5 bases and the J gene end by 7 bases; junction bases not matched to a gene: 16. Germline CDR1 and CDR2: MGHDK and SYGVNS.

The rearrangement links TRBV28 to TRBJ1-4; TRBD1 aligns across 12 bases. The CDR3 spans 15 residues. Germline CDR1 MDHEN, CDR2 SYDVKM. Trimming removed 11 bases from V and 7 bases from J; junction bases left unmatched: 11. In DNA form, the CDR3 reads TGTGCCGGTGCCGGGACAGGGGGCGCCGGTGAAAAACTGTTTTTT. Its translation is CAGAGTGGAGEKLFF.

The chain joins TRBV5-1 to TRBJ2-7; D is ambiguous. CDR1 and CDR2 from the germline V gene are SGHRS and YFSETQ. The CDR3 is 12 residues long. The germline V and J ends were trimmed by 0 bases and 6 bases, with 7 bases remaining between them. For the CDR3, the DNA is TGCGCCAGCAGCTTGGCGGCAGGCGAGCAGTACTTC. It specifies CASSLAAGEQYF. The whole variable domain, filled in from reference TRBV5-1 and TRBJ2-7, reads KAGVTQTPRYLIKTRGQQVTLSCSPISGHRSVSWYQQTPGQGLQFLFEYFSETQRNKGNFPGRFSGRQFSNSRSEMNVSTLELGDSALYLCASSLAAGEQYFGPGTRLTVT.

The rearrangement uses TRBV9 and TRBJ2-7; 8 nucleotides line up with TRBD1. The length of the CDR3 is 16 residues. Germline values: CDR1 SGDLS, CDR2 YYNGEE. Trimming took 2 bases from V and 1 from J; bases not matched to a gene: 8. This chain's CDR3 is CASSVVQGARSYEQYF. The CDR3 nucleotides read TGTGCCAGCAGCGTGGTGCAGGGGGCTCGGTCCTACGAGCAGTACTTC.

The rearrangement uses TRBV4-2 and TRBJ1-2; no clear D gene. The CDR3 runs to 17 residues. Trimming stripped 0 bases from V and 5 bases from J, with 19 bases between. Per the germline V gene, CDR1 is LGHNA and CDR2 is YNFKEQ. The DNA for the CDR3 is TGTGCCAGCAGCCAAGATTACAACGGGATCAGCATATATGGCTACACCTTC. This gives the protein CASSQDYNGISIYGYTF.

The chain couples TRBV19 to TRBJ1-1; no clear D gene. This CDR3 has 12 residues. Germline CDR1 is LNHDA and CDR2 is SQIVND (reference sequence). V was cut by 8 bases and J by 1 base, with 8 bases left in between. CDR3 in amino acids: CASSIGNTEAFF. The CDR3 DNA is TGTGCCAGTTCGATCGGGAACACTGAAGCTTTCTTT. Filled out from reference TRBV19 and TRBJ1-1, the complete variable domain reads DGGITQSPKYLFRKEGQNVTLSCEQNLNHDAMYWYRQDPGQGLRLIYYSQIVNDFQKGDIAEGYSVSREKKESFPLTVTSAQKNPTAFYLCASSIGNTEAFFGQGTRLTVV.

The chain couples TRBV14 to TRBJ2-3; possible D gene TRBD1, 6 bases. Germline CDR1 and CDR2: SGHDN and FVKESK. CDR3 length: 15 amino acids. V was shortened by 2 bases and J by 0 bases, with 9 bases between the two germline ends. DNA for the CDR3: TGTGCCAGCAGCCAACAGGGGCCTAGCACAGATACGCAGTATTTT. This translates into CASSQQGPSTDTQYF.

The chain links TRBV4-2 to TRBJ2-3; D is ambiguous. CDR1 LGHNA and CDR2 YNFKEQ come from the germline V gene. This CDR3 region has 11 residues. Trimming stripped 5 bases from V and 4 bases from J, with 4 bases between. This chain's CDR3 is CASSYPDTQYF. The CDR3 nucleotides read TGTGCCAGCAGCTATCCAGATACGCAGTATTTT.

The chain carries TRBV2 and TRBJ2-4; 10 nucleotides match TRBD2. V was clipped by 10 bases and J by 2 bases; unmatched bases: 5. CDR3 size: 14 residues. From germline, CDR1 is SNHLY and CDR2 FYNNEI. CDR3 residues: CAITLAGSKNIQYF. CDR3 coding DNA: TGTGCCATCACACTAGCGGGGTCCAAAAACATTCAGTACTTC.

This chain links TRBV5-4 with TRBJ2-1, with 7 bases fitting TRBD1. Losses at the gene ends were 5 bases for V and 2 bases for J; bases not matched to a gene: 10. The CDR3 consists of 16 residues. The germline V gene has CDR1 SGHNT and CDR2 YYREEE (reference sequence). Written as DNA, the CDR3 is TGTGCCAGCAGTTCAGGTCGGGACAGCACCTACAATGAGCAGTTCTTC. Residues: CASSSGRDSTYNEQFF.

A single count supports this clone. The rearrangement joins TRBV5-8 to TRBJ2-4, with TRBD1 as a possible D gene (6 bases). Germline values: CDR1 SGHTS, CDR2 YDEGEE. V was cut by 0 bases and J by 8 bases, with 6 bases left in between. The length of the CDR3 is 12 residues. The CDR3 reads CASSLGGHIQYF. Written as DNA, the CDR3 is TGTGCCAGCAGCTTGGGGGGGCACATTCAGTACTTC.

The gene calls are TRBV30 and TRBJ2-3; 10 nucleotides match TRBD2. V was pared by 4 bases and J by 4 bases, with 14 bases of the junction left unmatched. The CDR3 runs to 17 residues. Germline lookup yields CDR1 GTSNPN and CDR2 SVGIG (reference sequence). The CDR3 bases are TGTGCCTGGAAGTATAGCGGGGGGAGAGGATTCGCAGATACGCAGTATTTT. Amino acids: CAWKYSGGRGFADTQYF.

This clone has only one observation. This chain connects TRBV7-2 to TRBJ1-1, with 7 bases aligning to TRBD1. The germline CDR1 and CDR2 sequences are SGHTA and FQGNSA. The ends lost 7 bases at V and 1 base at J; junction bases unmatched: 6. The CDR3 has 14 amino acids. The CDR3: CASIQQGQNTEAFF. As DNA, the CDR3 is TGTGCCAGCATCCAACAGGGGCAGAACACTGAAGCTTTCTTT.

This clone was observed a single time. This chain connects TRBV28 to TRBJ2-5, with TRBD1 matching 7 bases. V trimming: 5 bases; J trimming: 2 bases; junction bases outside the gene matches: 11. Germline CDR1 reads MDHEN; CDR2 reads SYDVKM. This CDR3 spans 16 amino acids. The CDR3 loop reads CASSQLRDSQQETQYF. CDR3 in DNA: TGTGCCAGCAGTCAACTCCGGGACAGCCAACAAGAGACCCAGTACTTC. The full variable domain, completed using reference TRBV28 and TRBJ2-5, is DVKVTQSSRYLVKRTGEKVFLECVQDMDHENMFWYRQDPGLGLRLIYFSYDVKMKEKGDIPEGYSVSREKKERFSLILESASTNQTSMYLCASSQLRDSQQETQYFGPGTRLLVL.

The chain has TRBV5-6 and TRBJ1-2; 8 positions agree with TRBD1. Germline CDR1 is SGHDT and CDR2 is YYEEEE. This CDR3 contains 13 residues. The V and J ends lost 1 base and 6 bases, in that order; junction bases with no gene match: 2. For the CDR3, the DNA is TGTGCCAGCAGCTTGAAGACAGGGGATGGCTACACCTTC. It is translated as CASSLKTGDGYTF.

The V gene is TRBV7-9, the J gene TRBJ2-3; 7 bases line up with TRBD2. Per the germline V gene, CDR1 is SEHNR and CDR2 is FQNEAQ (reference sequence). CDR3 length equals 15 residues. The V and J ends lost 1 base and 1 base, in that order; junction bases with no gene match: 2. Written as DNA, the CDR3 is TGTGCCAGCAGCTTAGGTCTAGCGGGCACAGATACGCAGTATTTT. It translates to CASSLGLAGTDTQYF.

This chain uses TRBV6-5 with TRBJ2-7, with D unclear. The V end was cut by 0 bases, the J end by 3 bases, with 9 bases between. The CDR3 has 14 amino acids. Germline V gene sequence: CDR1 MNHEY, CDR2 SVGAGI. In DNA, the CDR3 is TGTGCCAGCAGTTACTCGACATTCGGCTACGAGCAGTACTTC. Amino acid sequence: CASSYSTFGYEQYF.

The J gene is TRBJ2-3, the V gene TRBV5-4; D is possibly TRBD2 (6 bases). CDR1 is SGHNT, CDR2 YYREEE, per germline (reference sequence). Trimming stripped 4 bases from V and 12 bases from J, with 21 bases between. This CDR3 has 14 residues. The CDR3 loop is CASSISGLFGEQYF. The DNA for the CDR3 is TGTGCCAGCAGCATATCGGGACTTTTCGGAGAACAGTATTTT.

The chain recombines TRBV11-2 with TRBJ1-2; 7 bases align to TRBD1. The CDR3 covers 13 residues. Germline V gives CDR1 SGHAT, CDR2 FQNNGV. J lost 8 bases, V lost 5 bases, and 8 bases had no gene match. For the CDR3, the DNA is TGTGCCAGCAGCCTAGGGACAGCCAAGGGCTACACCTTC. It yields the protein CASSLGTAKGYTF.

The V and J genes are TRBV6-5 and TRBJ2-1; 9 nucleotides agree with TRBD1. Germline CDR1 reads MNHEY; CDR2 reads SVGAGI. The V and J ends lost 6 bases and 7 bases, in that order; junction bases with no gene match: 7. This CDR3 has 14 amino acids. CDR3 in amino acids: CASRADRGLNEQFF. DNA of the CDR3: TGTGCCAGCAGGGCCGACAGGGGGTTGAATGAGCAGTTCTTC.

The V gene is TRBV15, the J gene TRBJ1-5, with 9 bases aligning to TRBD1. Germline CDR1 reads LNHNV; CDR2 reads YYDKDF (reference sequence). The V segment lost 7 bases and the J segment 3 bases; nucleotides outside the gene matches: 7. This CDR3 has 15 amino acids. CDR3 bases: TGTGCCACCAACCAAAGGACAGGGGCCAATCAGCCCCAGCATTTT. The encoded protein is CATNQRTGANQPQHF.

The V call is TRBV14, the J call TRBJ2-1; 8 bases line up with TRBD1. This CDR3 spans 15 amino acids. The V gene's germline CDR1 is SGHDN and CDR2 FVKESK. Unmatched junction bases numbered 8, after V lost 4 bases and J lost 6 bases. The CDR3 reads CASSRTGTLVNEQFF. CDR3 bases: TGTGCCAGCAGCCGGACAGGGACCCTTGTCAATGAGCAGTTCTTC.

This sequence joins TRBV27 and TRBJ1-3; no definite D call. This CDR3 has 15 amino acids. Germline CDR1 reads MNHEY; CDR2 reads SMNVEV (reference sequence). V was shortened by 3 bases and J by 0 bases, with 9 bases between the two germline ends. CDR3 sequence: CASSFSHVSGNTIYF. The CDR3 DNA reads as TGTGCCAGCAGTTTTTCACACGTCTCTGGAAACACCATATATTTT.

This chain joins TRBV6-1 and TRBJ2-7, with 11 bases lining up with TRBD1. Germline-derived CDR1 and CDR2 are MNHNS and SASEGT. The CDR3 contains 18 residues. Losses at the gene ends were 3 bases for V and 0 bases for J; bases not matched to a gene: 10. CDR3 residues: CASSDKRTGGLLSYEQYF. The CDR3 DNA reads TGTGCCAGCAGTGATAAGAGGACAGGGGGCCTCCTCTCCTACGAGCAGTACTTC.